This TCR beta chain was obtained from a study of CD8 T cells in ankylosing spondylitis. The junction had 12 bases not matched to a gene; V was cut back by 8 bases and J by 0 bases. The CDR3 covers 16 residues. The V gene's germline CDR1 is SNHLY and CDR2 FYNNEI. Overall study findings and caveats: Previous work reported some of these motif variants in the synovial fluid and blood of reactive arthritis.

This clonotype was recorded at least ten times. Its antigen remains unidentified. TCRdb re-called the 5' RACE reads through MiXCR, storing one row per CDR3 protein. Among 150,000 to 200,000 distinct CDR3 sequences listed, about 9.9% were seen once. Sequencing was carried out using blood, either unsorted or a sorted T cell fraction (not recorded which). The sequence was obtained from a male donor with ankylosing spondylitis or in good health (not recorded which). V gene TRBV2 combines with J gene TRBJ1-2; TRBD1 agrees at 7 bases. CDR3 sequence (DNA): TGTGCCAGCGGCAGGGATTGGGACAGAACTAACTATGGCTACACCTTC. It specifies CASGRDWDRTNYGYTF.